Below are 24 T cell receptor beta chains sequenced from a single sample in a study of blood T cell repertoires in COVID-19 (dated by TCRdb to the early 2020s). Libraries came from the immunoSEQ multiplex PCR assay. Not all clones reach the TCRdb copy of this immuneACCESS table, which keeps in-frame sequences only. Checked studies attribute under half of the gap to unresolved V genes and leave the rest unexplained. Within this sample are 150,000 to 200,000 clones, with around 80% of them counted one time only. The ten most abundant clones make up approximately 19% of the sample. Sequencing used peripheral blood. The receptors shown here come from a woman aged 80 or over with acute or convalescent COVID-19.

The chain employs TRBV5-1 and TRBJ1-1; 7 nucleotides agree with TRBD1. The CDR3 loop spans 16 amino acids. Unmatched junction bases numbered 6, after V lost 0 bases and J lost 1 base. Germline CDR1 SGHRS, CDR2 YFSETQ. DNA of the CDR3: TGCGCCAGCAGCTTGGAAGGGACAGTCCAGAACACTGAAGCTTTCTTT. Amino acid sequence: CASSLEGTVQNTEAFF.

The V call is TRBV30, the J call TRBJ1-6; a weak D match, TRBD1 (5 bases). CDR3 length equals 14 residues. Germline V lookup: CDR1 GTSNPN, CDR2 SVGIG (reference sequence). The V end lost 5 bases, the J end lost 6 bases, and 14 bases lay between the germline ends. CDR3 bases: TGTGCCTGGGGAGGGGAGGCTGGTAATTCACCCCTCCACTTT. It specifies CAWGGEAGNSPLHF.

The chain has TRBV18 and TRBJ1-2; 8 bases fit TRBD1. With 4 bases clipped from V and 0 bases from J, the junction kept 7 bases outside the gene matches. CDR1 is KGHSH and CDR2 is LQKENI in the germline V gene. The CDR3 is 16 residues long. The CDR3 region has the DNA TGTGCCAGCTCACAATCGACAGGGGAAGCTAACTATGGCTACACCTTC. Translated, it gives CASSQSTGEANYGYTF.

The rearrangement links TRBV6-5 to TRBJ1-2; perhaps TRBD1 as D (6 bases). This CDR3 spans 14 amino acids. CDR1 is MNHEY, CDR2 SVGAGI, per germline. Deletions cut 6 bases from V and 4 bases from J, with 15 bases between. CDR3 coding DNA: TGTGCCAGCAGCTCGACAGGCCGTGGCTATGGCTACACCTTC. This codes for CASSSTGRGYGYTF.

The V gene is TRBV5-8, the J gene TRBJ2-5; 13 bases are a match to TRBD2. The V segment lost 0 bases and the J segment 5 bases; nucleotides outside the gene matches: 7. This CDR3 has 17 amino acids. Germline lookup yields CDR1 SGHTS and CDR2 YDEGEE. The CDR3 loop is CASSLGGLAGVGETQYF. The CDR3 DNA reads as TGTGCCAGCAGCTTGGGAGGACTAGCGGGAGTCGGGGAGACCCAGTACTTC.

CDR3 sequence: CASKLTAVTDTQYF. CDR3 DNA sequence: TGCGCCAGCAAACTAACGGCAGTCACAGATACGCAGTATTTT. The V and J genes are TRBV4-1 and TRBJ2-3; D not certain. Germline loops: CDR1 MGHRA, CDR2 YSYEKL. Trimming removed 7 bases from V and 2 bases from J, with 13 bases in between. The CDR3 has 14 residues.

The V call is TRBV28, the J call TRBJ2-7; 7 bases match TRBD1. The CDR3 is 14 amino acids. V shed 4 bases, J shed 3 bases, and the junction held 6 bases outside the gene matches. Looked up from germline, CDR1 is MDHEN and CDR2 is SYDVKM. The CDR3 here is CASSYGTAYYEQYF. CDR3 DNA: TGTGCCAGCAGTTACGGGACAGCCTACTACGAGCAGTACTTC.

The chain is built from TRBV18 and TRBJ1-2; no clear D gene. Germline CDR1 KGHSH, CDR2 LQKENI. The CDR3 totals 14 residues. Trimming stripped 3 bases from V and 2 bases from J, with 10 bases between. This chain's CDR3 is CASSPRRENYGYTF. Here the CDR3 DNA reads TGTGCCAGCTCACCGAGGAGAGAAAACTATGGCTACACCTTC.

This chain uses TRBV18 with TRBJ1-1; D might be TRBD1 (5 bases). V lost 2 bases to trimming and J lost 4 bases, with 5 bases between them. CDR3 length: 12 residues. Germline values: CDR1 KGHSH, CDR2 LQKENI. The CDR3 DNA reads TGTGCCAGCTCACCAGACAGCACTGAAGCTTTCTTT. It is translated as CASSPDSTEAFF.

Turning to this clone: Its ends do not fully match the called genes, so a read error is possible. The rearrangement links TRBV7-2 to TRBJ1-2; TRBD1 matches at 7 bases. Germline V gene data show CDR1 as SGHTA and CDR2 as FQGNSA. CDR3 length: 14 amino acids. The CDR3 protein is CASSFDLGAGGQNF. CDR3 coding DNA: TGTGCCAGCAGCTTCGACTTAGGGGCAGGGGGACAGAACTTC.

The chain joins TRBV29-1 to TRBJ1-2, with TRBD1 matching over 9 bases. After removal of 3 bases from V and 4 bases from J, the junction contained 3 bases not matched to a gene. The CDR3 length is 13 residues. From germline, CDR1 is SQVTM and CDR2 ANQGSEA. This CDR3 reads CSVERQGGYGYTF. The CDR3 coding sequence is TGCAGCGTTGAGCGACAGGGGGGCTATGGCTACACCTTC.

This clone was recorded a few times. V is TRBV6-1 and J is TRBJ1-1; D perhaps matches TRBD1 (5 bases). The CDR3 loop spans 13 amino acids. The ends were cut back, 2 bases at V and 1 base at J, with 5 bases in the middle. Per germline, CDR1 MNHNS and CDR2 SASEGT. CDR3 in amino acids: CASSEQGNTEAFF. Here the CDR3 DNA reads TGTGCCAGCAGTGAACAGGGGAACACTGAAGCTTTCTTT.

This clone was picked up a small number of times. The chain is built from TRBV11-2 and TRBJ1-4; D is unclear. V shed 0 bases and J shed 0 bases, with 5 bases lying between them. Germline CDR1 and CDR2: SGHAT and FQNNGV. This CDR3 contains 15 residues. CDR3 in amino acids: CASSLEPTTNEKLFF. The CDR3 DNA sequence: TGTGCCAGCAGCTTAGAACCTACAACTAATGAAAAACTGTTTTTT.

The chain links TRBV29-1 to TRBJ1-4, with 8 nucleotides matching TRBD1. V was clipped by 8 bases and J by 8 bases; unmatched bases: 10. This CDR3 comprises 13 residues. Germline lookup yields CDR1 SQVTM and CDR2 ANQGSEA. The CDR3 sequence is CSSTGGAGEKLFF. DNA of the CDR3: TGCAGCTCAACAGGGGGAGCAGGCGAAAAACTGTTTTTT.

CDR3 loop: CASSPGGRGGYQPQHF. The DNA for the CDR3 is TGTGCCAGCAGCCCGGGGGGGCGAGGGGGCTATCAGCCCCAGCATTTT. The J gene is TRBJ1-5, the V gene TRBV7-9, with 7 nucleotides matching TRBD1. J gave up 5 bases and V 5 bases, and 12 bases lay outside the gene matches. CDR3 length equals 16 residues. Per germline, CDR1 SEHNR and CDR2 FQNEAQ (reference sequence).

The chain carries TRBV19 and TRBJ1-3; D possibly corresponds to TRBD1 (5 bases). Trimming left V 5 bases short and J 2 bases short, with 7 bases between. This CDR3 region has 13 residues. Looked up from germline, CDR1 is LNHDA and CDR2 is SQIVND (reference sequence). The CDR3 nucleotides read TGTGCCAGTAGTGCAGGGACTGGAAACACCATATATTTT. Protein: CASSAGTGNTIYF.

V usage is TRBV6-5 and J usage is TRBJ2-7, with 8 bases lining up with TRBD2. The junction had 8 bases not matched to a gene; V was cut back by 10 bases and J by 3 bases. This CDR3 has 13 residues. CDR1 and CDR2 from the germline V gene are MNHEY and SVGAGI. The CDR3 here is CATQSGSFYEQYF. CDR3 coding DNA: TGTGCCACCCAGAGCGGGAGCTTCTACGAGCAGTACTTC.

The chain joins TRBV5-4 to TRBJ1-2, with D possibly matching TRBD1 (6 bases). Trimming stripped 3 bases from V and 0 bases from J, with 12 bases between. CDR3 size: 15 residues. The germline CDR1 and CDR2 sequences are SGHNT and YYREEE (reference sequence). This CDR3 reads CASSWGRGSNYGYTF. CDR3 sequence (DNA): TGTGCCAGCAGCTGGGGCAGGGGTTCTAACTATGGCTACACCTTC.

The chain uses TRBV2 and TRBJ1-5; TRBD1 might be the D (6 bases). This CDR3 comprises 14 residues. The V gene's germline CDR1 is SNHLY and CDR2 FYNNEI. The V and J ends lost 3 bases and 0 bases respectively, with 6 bases between them. The CDR3 sequence is CASSDRGSNQPQHF. In nucleotides, the CDR3 is TGTGCCAGCAGTGACAGGGGTAGCAATCAGCCCCAGCATTTT.

In its sample, this clone was seen once. This chain uses TRBV11-3 with TRBJ2-4; maybe TRBD1 (7 bases). V lost 1 base and J 4 bases, leaving 11 bases between the germline ends. The CDR3 runs 15 residues. Germline V gene data show CDR1 as SGHNT and CDR2 as YENEEA. CDR3 DNA: TGTGCCAGCAGCTTAGGGGCAGGGGGGAAAAACATTCAGTACTTC. It yields the protein CASSLGAGGKNIQYF.

This chain uses TRBV10-3 with TRBJ1-5; a possible D gene is TRBD1 (5 bases). The germline V and J ends were trimmed by 6 bases and 0 bases, with 9 bases remaining between them. The CDR3 is made up of 14 amino acids. The germline V gene encodes CDR1 ENHRY and CDR2 SYGVKD. The CDR3 is CAISGDSSNQPQHF. For the CDR3, the DNA is TGTGCCATCAGCGGGGACTCTAGCAATCAGCCCCAGCATTTT.

This CDR3 reads CAWRTKDRVMNTEAFF. The CDR3 coding sequence is TGTGCCTGGAGGACCAAGGACAGAGTGATGAACACTGAAGCTTTCTTT. The chain combines TRBV30 with TRBJ1-1; possibly TRBD1 for D (6 bases). The CDR3 runs 16 residues. From germline, CDR1 is GTSNPN and CDR2 SVGIG (reference sequence). Trimming removed 3 bases from V and 0 bases from J, with 17 bases in between. Drawing the rest from reference TRBV30 and TRBJ1-1, the complete variable domain is SQTIHQWPATLVQPVGSPLSLECTVEGTSNPNLYWYRQAAGRGLQLLFYSVGIGQISSEVPQNLSASRPQDRQFILSSKKLLLSDSGFYLCAWRTKDRVMNTEAFFGQGTRLTVV.

The V gene is TRBV4-2, the J gene TRBJ1-2; TRBD1 might be the D (5 bases). This CDR3 comprises 14 residues. V was cut by 4 bases and J by 1 base, with 10 bases left in between. CDR1 LGHNA and CDR2 YNFKEQ come from the germline V gene. The CDR3 spells CASSREQGNYGYTF. The CDR3 bases are TGTGCCAGCAGCCGAGAGCAGGGTAACTATGGCTACACCTTC.

The chain joins TRBV7-2 to TRBJ2-7; TRBD2 matches at 9 bases. CDR3 size: 17 residues. Germline lookup yields CDR1 SGHTA and CDR2 FQGNSA. V was pared by 2 bases and J by 5 bases, with 13 bases of the junction left unmatched. CDR3 in amino acids: CASSLTGAPGLANEQYF. In DNA form, the CDR3 reads TGTGCCAGCAGCTTAACAGGGGCCCCGGGACTAGCAAACGAGCAGTACTTC.